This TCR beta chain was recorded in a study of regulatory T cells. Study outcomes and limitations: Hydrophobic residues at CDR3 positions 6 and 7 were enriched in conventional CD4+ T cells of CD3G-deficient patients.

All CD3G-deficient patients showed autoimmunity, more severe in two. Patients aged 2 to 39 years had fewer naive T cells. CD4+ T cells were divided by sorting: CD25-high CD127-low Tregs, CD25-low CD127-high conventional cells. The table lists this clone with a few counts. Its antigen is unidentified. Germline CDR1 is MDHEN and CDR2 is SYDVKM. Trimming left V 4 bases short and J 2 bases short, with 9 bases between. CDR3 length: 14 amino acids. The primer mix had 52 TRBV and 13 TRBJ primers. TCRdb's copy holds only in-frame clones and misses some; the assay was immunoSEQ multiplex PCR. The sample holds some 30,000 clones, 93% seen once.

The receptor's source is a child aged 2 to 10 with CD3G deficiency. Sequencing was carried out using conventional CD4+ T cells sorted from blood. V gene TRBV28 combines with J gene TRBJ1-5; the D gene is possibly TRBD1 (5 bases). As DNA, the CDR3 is TGTGCCAGCAGTTCGCCGGGGGGCAATCAGCCCCAGCATTTT. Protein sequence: CASSSPGGNQPQHF.